This T cell receptor (beta chain) is from a study of naive and memory T cell subsets. Cells stained for CD3, CD4, CD8, CD45RA, CD27 and viability were sorted into four CD45RA/CD27 subsets. Findings and limits, study-wide: Possibly reflecting memory cells re-expressing CD45RA, a few larger clonotypes occurred in naive repertoires, especially CD8. Over 85% of naive TCR sequences appeared only once, unlike memory subsets. Diversity fell and Gini index rose from naive through CM, EM, EMRA.

About this clonotype: The antigen is not known.

The V gene end was trimmed by 0 bases and the J gene end by 1 base; junction bases not matched to a gene: 2. Germline CDR1 SGHDT, CDR2 YYEEEE. The CDR3 totals 16 residues. Both TRBC1 and TRBC2 were covered by a beta constant-region primer of two equimolar oligonucleotides. The ligated cDNA underwent four PCR rounds using SP2 and nested alpha and beta constant-region primers. The cDNA 3' end received a ligated single-stranded oligonucleotide carrying the SP2 primer and a 12-nucleotide UMI. One entry per CDR3 protein results from TCRdb running MiXCR on the UMI-ligation and nested PCR reads. The sample yields tens of thousands of distinct CDR3 sequences, around 10% seen once.

Sequencing input: naive CD4+ T cells from blood. This clonotype originated in a human donor in good health. This chain connects TRBV5-6 to TRBJ1-5, with TRBD1 matching 9 bases. The CDR3 is CASSLEGQGSNQPQHF. The CDR3 DNA reads TGTGCCAGCAGCTTGGAAGGACAGGGGAGCAATCAGCCCCAGCATTTT.